This is a list of T cell receptor beta chains from one sample in a study of shared clonotypes between healthy human individuals. The assay was immunoSEQ multiplex PCR, and TCRdb's table has in-frame clones only and misses some. The sample carries 2,500,000 or so clones, 93% recorded once. Sequencing used naive CD4+ T cells from PBMCs. The receptor set was obtained from a man younger than 30 in good health. Some clones in this sample may be carry-over from other donors' samples. Each CDR3 is given with its conserved first and last residue. D genes are given only for firm matches. A row's size may be missing; if present it is once, few, many or a size class.

d_gene	abundance	v_gene	j_gene	CDR3nt	CDR3aa
TRBD1	-	TRBV19	TRBJ1-1	TGTGCCAGTAGTGCGGGACAGACCTTGAACACTGAAGCTTTCTTT	CASSAGQTLNTEAFF
-	once	TRBV5-8	TRBJ2-7	TGTGCCAGCAGCTTGGGTAGCTACTCCTACGAGCAGTACTTC	CASSLGSYSYEQYF
-	-	TRBV6-1	TRBJ2-5	TGTGCCAGCAGTTGGGACCCCGAAAGCGGCGAGACCCAGTACTTC	CASSWDPESGETQYF
-	-	TRBV25-1	TRBJ2-2	TGTGCCAGCAGTGAACCCGGAGGGCCGAACACCGGGGAGCTGTTTTTT	CASSEPGGPNTGELFF
-	once	TRBV5-4	TRBJ2-1	TGTGCCAGCAGCATCTACAGGGGGGGTTACAATGAGCAGTTCTTC	CASSIYRGGYNEQFF
TRBD1	-	TRBV5-1	TRBJ1-2	TGCGCCAGCAGCCCCCCGATCGGGACAGGGGGCTATGGCTACACCTTC	CASSPPIGTGGYGYTF
TRBD1	-	TRBV7-2	TRBJ1-2	TGTGCCAGCAGCTTAGGGGCCTCGAGGGGGCGTTGGTACTATGGCTACACCTTC	CASSLGASRGRWYYGYTF
-	-	TRBV5-6	TRBJ2-2	TGTGCCAGCAGCTTGTTTCGGGTTTCGAACACCGGGGAGCTGTTTTTT	CASSLFRVSNTGELFF
-	-	TRBV27	TRBJ1-3	TGTGCCAGCAGTTTATCAGGTGTCCACTCTGGAAACACCATATATTTT	CASSLSGVHSGNTIYF
-	-	TRBV7-3	TRBJ2-2	TGTGCCAGCAGCTTAGAAGGTACCGGGGAGCTGTTTTTT	CASSLEGTGELFF
TRBD1	-	TRBV2	TRBJ2-2	TGTGCCAGCATCCAAAGGGGACAGGGTGGCGGGGAGCTGTTTTTT	CASIQRGQGGGELFF
-	-	TRBV27	TRBJ2-3	TGTGCCAGCAGTAGGTCGTACGGAGGCACAGATACGCAGTATTTT	CASSRSYGGTDTQYF
-	-	TRBV5-1	TRBJ2-7	TGCGCCAGCAGCGCTACAGGGCCGGGGGAGCAGTACTTC	CASSATGPGEQYF
-	-	TRBV28	TRBJ1-2	TGTGCCAGCAGATGGGGAAGGGCAGCTAACTATGGCTACACCTTC	CASRWGRAANYGYTF
TRBD1	-	TRBV19	TRBJ2-7	TGTGCCAGTAGTATAAGTTGGACAGGGCGCCACGAGCAGTACTTC	CASSISWTGRHEQYF
-	-	TRBV5-1	TRBJ2-2	TGCGCCAGCAGCTTGCCTGGGGGCGGCGGGGAGCTGTTTTTT	CASSLPGGGGELFF
-	-	TRBV25-1	TRBJ2-2	TGTGCCAGCAAGAGGACCGGCCCGAACACCGGGGAGCTGTTTTTT	CASKRTGPNTGELFF
-	-	TRBV5-1	TRBJ2-7	TGCGCCAGCAGCTCCACATCATTAGGAAGCTCCTACGAGCAGTACTTC	CASSSTSLGSSYEQYF
TRBD2	-	TRBV9	TRBJ2-1	TGTGCCAGCAGCGTGACAGGGGGCCTAGCGGGAGGGGAGTACAATGAGCAGTTCTTC	CASSVTGGLAGGEYNEQFF
-	-	TRBV5-1	TRBJ2-2	TGCGCCAGCAGCTTGGCTCCCTTAGCGACGGCCGGGGAGCTGTTTTTT	CASSLAPLATAGELFF
-	-	TRBV25-1	TRBJ1-1	TGTGCCAGCAGTGATCCAGCGGATGCCTTAAAAGCTTTCTTT	CASSDPADALKAFF
-	few	TRBV29-1	TRBJ1-2	TGCAGCGTTCGGGCTACGGGTGGCTACACCTTC	CSVRATGGYTF
TRBD1	-	TRBV2	TRBJ1-3	TGTGCCAGCAGGATGTATACAGGGGGCGGTGGAAACACCATATATTTT	CASRMYTGGGGNTIYF
-	-	TRBV10-3	TRBJ1-1	TGTGCCATCAGTGATTACGCAGGGAACACTGAAGCTTTCTTT	CAISDYAGNTEAFF
-	-	TRBV5-4	TRBJ1-2	TGTGCCAGCAGCCTGACAGAAAACTATGGCTACACCTTC	CASSLTENYGYTF
-	-	TRBV6-5	TRBJ2-4	TGTGCCAGCAGTTACTCTGTGGGAAAGGGAAACATTCAGTACTTC	CASSYSVGKGNIQYF
-	-	TRBV28	TRBJ1-5	TGTGCCAGCAGTTTGGCCGCCGGAAGCAATCAGCCCCAGCATTTT	CASSLAAGSNQPQHF
-	-	TRBV29-1	TRBJ1-1	TGCAGCGTCGGCGGACAGTGGGGCACTGAAGCTTTCTTT	CSVGGQWGTEAFF
TRBD2	-	TRBV2	TRBJ2-7	TGTGCCAGCAGTGAGGCGCGCGGTCTAGCGGGGGCATCCTACGAGCAGTACTTC	CASSEARGLAGASYEQYF
-	-	TRBV5-4	TRBJ2-3	TGTGCCAGCAGCTTGGGTGGGAGCGGCACAGATACGCAGTATTTT	CASSLGGSGTDTQYF
TRBD1	-	TRBV5-4	TRBJ2-7	TGTGCCAGCAGCTTGGGACAGGGGATCTCCTACGAGCAGTACTTC	CASSLGQGISYEQYF